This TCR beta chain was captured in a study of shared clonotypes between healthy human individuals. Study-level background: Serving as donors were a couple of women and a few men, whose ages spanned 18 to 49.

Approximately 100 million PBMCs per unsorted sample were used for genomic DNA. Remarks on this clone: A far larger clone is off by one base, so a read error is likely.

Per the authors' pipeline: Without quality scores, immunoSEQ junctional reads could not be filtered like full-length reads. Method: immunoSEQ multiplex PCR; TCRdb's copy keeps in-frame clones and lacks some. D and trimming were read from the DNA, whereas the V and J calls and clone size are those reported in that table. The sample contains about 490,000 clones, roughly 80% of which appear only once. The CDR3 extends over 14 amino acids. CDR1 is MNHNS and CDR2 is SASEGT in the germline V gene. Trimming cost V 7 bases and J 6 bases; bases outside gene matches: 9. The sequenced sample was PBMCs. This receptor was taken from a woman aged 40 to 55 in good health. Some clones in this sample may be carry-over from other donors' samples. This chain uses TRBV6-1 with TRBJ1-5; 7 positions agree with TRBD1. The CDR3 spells CASKLAGGFQPQHF. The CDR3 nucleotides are TGTGCCAGCAAGTTGGCAGGGGGGTTTCAGCCCCAGCATTTT.